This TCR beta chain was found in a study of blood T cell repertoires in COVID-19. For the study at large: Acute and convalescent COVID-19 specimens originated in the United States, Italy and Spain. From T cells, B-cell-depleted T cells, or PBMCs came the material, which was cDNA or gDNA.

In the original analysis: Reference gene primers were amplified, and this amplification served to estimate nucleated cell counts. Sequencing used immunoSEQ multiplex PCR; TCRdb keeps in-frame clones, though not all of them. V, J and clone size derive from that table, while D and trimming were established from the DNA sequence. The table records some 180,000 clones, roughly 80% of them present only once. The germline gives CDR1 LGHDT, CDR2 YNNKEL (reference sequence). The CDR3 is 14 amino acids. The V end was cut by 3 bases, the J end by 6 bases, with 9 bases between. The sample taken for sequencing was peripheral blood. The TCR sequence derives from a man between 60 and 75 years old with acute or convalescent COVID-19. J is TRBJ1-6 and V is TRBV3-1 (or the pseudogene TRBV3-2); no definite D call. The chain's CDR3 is CASSHAGSNSPLHF. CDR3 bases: TGTGCCAGCAGCCACGCAGGCAGTAATTCACCCCTCCACTTT.